Below are 31 T cell receptor beta chains sequenced from a single sample in a study of blood T cell repertoires in COVID-19. TCRdb's copy holds only in-frame clones and misses some; the assay was immunoSEQ multiplex PCR. The table records some 300,000 clones, just under 90% of them present only once. The sequencing sample was made of PBMCs or T cells enriched from blood (not recorded which). These receptors all stem from a woman in her thirties who had recovered from COVID-19.

The chain links TRBV9 to TRBJ2-1; the D gene is possibly TRBD1 (7 bases). CDR3 size: 17 residues. The germline V and J ends were trimmed by 4 bases and 7 bases, with 24 bases remaining between them. Germline lookup yields CDR1 SGDLS and CDR2 YYNGEE. CDR3 bases: TGTGCCAGCAGCTTCGAGAGTGGGCAGGGGGGTGGAAATGAGCAGTTCTTC. Translation: CASSFESGQGGGNEQFF.

The rearrangement joins TRBV6-1 to TRBJ1-3; maybe TRBD1 (5 bases). V was trimmed by 0 bases and J by 3 bases, leaving 9 bases between them. Per the germline V gene, CDR1 is MNHNS and CDR2 is SASEGT. The CDR3 covers 15 residues. The CDR3 loop reads CASSEAYRHGNTIYF. CDR3 DNA: TGTGCCAGCAGTGAAGCGTACAGGCATGGAAACACCATATATTTT.

V is TRBV4-2 and J is TRBJ2-1, with 8 bases fitting TRBD2. Trimming cost V 0 bases and J 10 bases; bases outside gene matches: 14. The CDR3 is 17 residues long. Germline-derived CDR1 and CDR2 are LGHNA and YNFKEQ. CDR3 bases: TGTGCCAGCAGCCAAGATCTAGCTAGCGGGCCAGAAATAGAGCAGTTCTTC. Its protein is CASSQDLASGPEIEQFF.

The V gene is TRBV7-6, the J gene TRBJ1-1; no reliable D call. The germline gives CDR1 SGHVS, CDR2 FNYEAQ. V gave up 3 bases and J gave up 1 base, with 6 bases separating them. The CDR3 runs 13 residues. The CDR3: CASSFAQNTEAFF. The CDR3 region has the DNA TGTGCCAGCAGCTTCGCACAGAACACTGAAGCTTTCTTT.

This sequence joins TRBV6-2 or TRBV6-3 and TRBJ1-5; 9 bases align to TRBD1. Unmatched junction bases numbered 12, after V lost 0 bases and J lost 0 bases. The CDR3 is 20 amino acids. Germline CDR1 reads MNHEY; CDR2 reads SVGEGT. CDR3 nucleotides: TGTGCCAGCAGTTACTCGCGATCGGACAGGGGCGGTTATAGCAATCAGCCCCAGCATTTT. It specifies CASSYSRSDRGGYSNQPQHF.

The CDR3 DNA follows: TGTGCCAGCTCACCAAGGTCGCTAGCGGGTGCGGAGTTTGGGGCCAACGTCCTGACTTTC. Amino acid sequence: CASSPRSLAGAEFGANVLTF. This chain links TRBV18 with TRBJ2-6; the match to TRBD2 covers 8 bases. CDR1 is KGHSH and CDR2 is LQKENI in the germline V gene. J lost 3 bases, V lost 2 bases, and 15 bases had no gene match. This CDR3 comprises 20 residues.

The gene calls are TRBV19 and TRBJ2-1, with 11 bases aligning to TRBD2. Germline CDR1 is LNHDA and CDR2 is SQIVND (reference sequence). The J segment lost 10 bases and the V segment lost 7 bases, leaving 12 bases of the junction unmatched. The CDR3 runs to 15 residues. The CDR3 loop is CASTRGLAEVGEQFF. CDR3 DNA sequence: TGTGCCAGTACCCGGGGACTAGCGGAGGTTGGGGAGCAGTTCTTC.

This chain uses TRBV19 with TRBJ2-3; 7 bases fit TRBD2. The V segment lost 5 bases and the J segment 5 bases; nucleotides outside the gene matches: 7. The CDR3 has 14 amino acids. Germline-derived CDR1 and CDR2 are LNHDA and SQIVND (reference sequence). The CDR3 DNA reads TGTGCCAGTAGTGTAGGACTAGGTGGAGATACGCAGTATTTT. It specifies CASSVGLGGDTQYF.

This clone was seen only once. The chain is built from TRBV6-5 and TRBJ2-7; D uncertain. CDR3 length: 12 residues. V lost 5 bases and J lost 0, with 5 bases in between. Germline lookup yields CDR1 MNHEY and CDR2 SVGAGI. CDR3 amino acids: CASSPNSYEQYF. The CDR3 DNA follows: TGTGCCAGCAGTCCCAACTCCTACGAGCAGTACTTC.

This clone was found once. The chain carries TRBV14 and TRBJ1-3; tentative D call: TRBD1 (6 bases). V lost 3 bases to trimming and J lost 8 bases, with 14 bases between them. This CDR3 region has 14 residues. CDR1 is SGHDN, CDR2 FVKESK, per germline. CDR3 nucleotide sequence: TGTGCCAGCAGCCATTCGACAGGTAGAGACACCATATATTTT. Its protein product is CASSHSTGRDTIYF.

The rearrangement joins TRBV4-3 to TRBJ2-3; possibly TRBD1 for D (5 bases). The CDR3 loop spans 16 amino acids. Germline values: CDR1 LGHNA, CDR2 YSLEER. Trimming pared 0 bases from V and 2 bases from J, leaving 12 bases between. The CDR3 sequence: CASSQDRAGYTDTQYF. The CDR3 DNA sequence: TGCGCCAGCAGCCAAGACCGGGCAGGGTACACAGATACGCAGTATTTT.

The sample holds one count of this clone. The V call is TRBV4-1, the J call TRBJ2-1, with D possibly matching TRBD1 (7 bases). Germline-derived CDR1 and CDR2 are MGHRA and YSYEKL. Trimming stripped 0 bases from V and 4 bases from J, with 16 bases between. This CDR3 comprises 17 residues. This CDR3 is CASSQDREAGGYNEQFF. CDR3 sequence (DNA): TGCGCCAGCAGCCAAGATAGAGAGGCAGGGGGGTACAATGAGCAGTTCTTC.

The rearrangement links TRBV6-5 to TRBJ2-1, with D tentatively TRBD2 (5 bases). CDR3 size: 16 residues. Germline CDR1 is MNHEY and CDR2 is SVGAGI. Trimming removed 0 bases at V and 7 bases at J, with 16 bases between. CDR3 region: CASSYSGFRRGNEQFF. CDR3 DNA sequence: TGTGCCAGCAGTTACTCGGGGTTTCGACGGGGTAATGAGCAGTTCTTC.

The chain couples TRBV3-1 (or the pseudogene TRBV3-2) to TRBJ2-5; tentatively, D is TRBD1 (5 bases). This CDR3 is built from 14 residues. Germline CDR1 and CDR2: LGHDT and YNNKEL (reference sequence). Trimming took 4 bases from V and 2 from J, leaving 11 bases between them. The CDR3 nucleotides read TGTGCCAGCAGCCTCGACAGTGGTCAAGAGACCCAGTACTTC. Protein product: CASSLDSGQETQYF.

J is TRBJ2-7 and V is TRBV7-2, with 7 bases fitting TRBD1. Trimming cost V 5 bases and J 5 bases; bases outside gene matches: 9. This CDR3 is 14 amino acids long. CDR1 and CDR2 (germline): SGHTA, FQGNSA. CDR3: CASSRVGGDNEQYF. The DNA of the CDR3 is TGTGCCAGCAGCCGGGTAGGGGGCGACAACGAGCAGTACTTC.

The chain links TRBV20-1 to TRBJ2-1; 8 nucleotides match TRBD2. CDR3 length equals 12 residues. CDR1 is DFQATT, CDR2 SNEGSKA, per germline (reference sequence). The ends lost 3 bases at V and 15 bases at J; junction bases unmatched: 10. The CDR3 sequence: CSASFREGNRFF. The CDR3 DNA is TGCAGTGCTAGTTTCCGGGAGGGTAATAGGTTCTTC.

The chain employs TRBV6-1 and TRBJ1-5; 9 positions match TRBD1. The germline V gene has CDR1 MNHNS and CDR2 SASEGT. The CDR3 consists of 15 residues. The J segment lost 6 bases and the V segment lost 5 bases, leaving 8 bases of the junction unmatched. The CDR3 loop reads CASSITGGAGQPQHF. CDR3 nucleotides: TGTGCCAGCAGTATTACAGGGGGCGCGGGTCAGCCCCAGCATTTT.

The chain carries TRBV9 and TRBJ2-2; D is perhaps TRBD2 (8 bases). Germline V gene data show CDR1 as SGDLS and CDR2 as YYNGEE. The germline V and J ends were trimmed by 4 bases and 4 bases, with 20 bases remaining between them. This CDR3 comprises 17 residues. CDR3 residues: CASSLPGGLGTTGELFF. Here the CDR3 DNA reads TGTGCCAGCAGCCTCCCAGGGGGACTAGGTACCACCGGGGAGCTGTTTTTT.

This chain joins TRBV18 and TRBJ1-2, with TRBD1 as a possible D gene (6 bases). CDR1 KGHSH and CDR2 LQKENI come from the germline V gene. Trimming took off 3 bases at V and 5 bases at J, with 37 bases between the two ends. The CDR3 consists of 22 residues. CDR3 sequence: CASSPRIGGAGQGLRTEYGYTF. The CDR3 DNA sequence: TGTGCCAGCTCACCCCGAATCGGGGGGGCAGGGCAGGGGCTACGAACGGAATATGGCTACACCTTC.

This clone appeared once. The chain couples TRBV7-9 to TRBJ2-1; no reliable D call. Trimming pared 1 base from V and 5 bases from J, leaving 3 bases between. The germline V gene has CDR1 SEHNR and CDR2 FQNEAQ (reference sequence). The CDR3 spans 12 residues. The CDR3 protein is CASSLGDNEQFF. Here the CDR3 DNA reads TGTGCCAGCAGCTTAGGAGACAATGAGCAGTTCTTC.

This chain joins TRBV7-9 and TRBJ1-1; TRBD1 is a possible D gene (5 bases). CDR1 and CDR2 (germline): SEHNR, FQNEAQ (reference sequence). V was shortened by 1 base and J by 0 bases, with 12 bases between the two germline ends. The CDR3 contains 16 residues. The CDR3 sequence: CASSLGDRLMNTEAFF. The CDR3 coding sequence is TGTGCCAGCAGCTTAGGAGACAGACTCATGAACACTGAAGCTTTCTTT.

The chain uses TRBV29-1 and TRBJ1-5, with 8 bases aligning to TRBD1. The V gene's germline CDR1 is SQVTM and CDR2 ANQGSEA. The V segment lost 5 bases and the J segment 4 bases; nucleotides outside the gene matches: 7. The CDR3 runs to 14 residues. CDR3 bases: TGCAGCGTTCGAAGCCGGGACAGGAATCAGCCCCAGCATTTT. It codes for CSVRSRDRNQPQHF.

This clone was detected only once. V is TRBV10-3 and J is TRBJ2-1; the match to TRBD2 covers 8 bases. This CDR3 contains 16 residues. The V gene end was trimmed by 2 bases and the J gene end by 4 bases; junction bases not matched to a gene: 7. Germline loops: CDR1 ENHRY, CDR2 SYGVKD. Here the CDR3 reads CAISETSGGRYNEQFF. The CDR3 DNA is TGTGCCATCAGTGAGACTAGCGGAGGGAGATACAATGAGCAGTTCTTC.

This chain joins TRBV14 and TRBJ2-1; D might be TRBD1 (6 bases). Germline V CDR1 and CDR2: SGHDN, FVKESK. The CDR3 length is 15 residues. V lost 4 bases and J 9 bases, leaving 19 bases between the germline ends. CDR3 DNA: TGTGCCAGCAGCCGAGGGGGATTCGGGATTGCTGAGCAGTTCTTC. Protein product: CASSRGGFGIAEQFF.

This chain joins TRBV10-3 and TRBJ2-7; 7 positions match TRBD2. The CDR3 contains 14 residues. J gave up 2 bases and V 4 bases, and 5 bases lay outside the gene matches. The germline V gene encodes CDR1 ENHRY and CDR2 SYGVKD. The CDR3 here is CAISGEGGTYEQYF. CDR3 DNA sequence: TGTGCCATCAGTGGGGAGGGTGGGACCTACGAGCAGTACTTC.

The V gene is TRBV10-3, the J gene TRBJ1-1; D gene unclear. The germline V and J ends were trimmed by 3 bases and 0 bases, with 11 bases remaining between them. This CDR3 contains 15 residues. CDR1 is ENHRY and CDR2 is SYGVKD in the germline V gene. This CDR3 is CAISDLGRLNTEAFF. The CDR3, as DNA: TGTGCCATCAGTGACCTAGGGAGGTTGAACACTGAAGCTTTCTTT.

The chain joins TRBV6-5 to TRBJ2-3; D is ambiguous. CDR3 length equals 16 residues. Germline CDR1 and CDR2: MNHEY and SVGAGI. Trimming took 2 bases from V and 0 from J, leaving 12 bases between them. In DNA form, the CDR3 reads TGTGCCAGCAGTTACATCCCTAGACCCAGCACAGATACGCAGTATTTT. Translation: CASSYIPRPSTDTQYF.

The V gene is TRBV4-2, the J gene TRBJ1-4, with TRBD1 matching over 10 bases. The CDR3 is 17 residues long. J was trimmed by 0 bases and V by 4 bases; bases with no gene match: 5. Germline lookup yields CDR1 LGHNA and CDR2 YNFKEQ. The CDR3 loop is CASSRDRGQATNEKLFF. The CDR3 coding sequence is TGTGCCAGCAGCCGAGACAGGGGGCAGGCAACTAATGAAAAACTGTTTTTT.

This clone was detected only once. The gene calls are TRBV4-3 and TRBJ1-2, with 8 bases lining up with TRBD1. The junction had 5 bases not matched to a gene; V was cut back by 1 base and J by 1 base. The germline CDR1 and CDR2 sequences are LGHNA and YSLEER. The CDR3 loop spans 16 amino acids. CDR3 sequence: CASSQGGTGLNYGYTF. The CDR3 region has the DNA TGCGCCAGCAGCCAAGGTGGGACAGGACTTAACTATGGCTACACCTTC.

This clone was detected only once. This chain links TRBV11-3 with TRBJ2-7, with D maybe TRBD2 (5 bases). The V gene's germline CDR1 is SGHNT and CDR2 YENEEA. Trimming shortened V by 1 base and J by 3 bases, and 13 bases separated the two germline ends. This CDR3 contains 15 residues. The CDR3 is CASSLGSGTVYEQYF. The CDR3 DNA sequence: TGTGCCAGCAGCTTAGGAAGCGGAACGGTCTACGAGCAGTACTTC.

V gene TRBV27 combines with J gene TRBJ2-2; D gene uncertain. V shed 4 bases and J shed 1 base, with 16 bases lying between them. The CDR3 is made up of 17 amino acids. Germline CDR1 and CDR2: MNHEY and SMNVEV (reference sequence). The CDR3 DNA is TGTGCCAGCAGTTCCCGACCCGGAGCAGAGAACACCGGGGAGCTGTTTTTT. Amino acid sequence: CASSSRPGAENTGELFF.